Shown below are 3 T cell receptor beta chains from a single sample sequenced in a study of cytomegalovirus exposure and HLA in healthy donors. Primers included in the PCR were 60 Vbeta and 13 Jbeta primers. The table came from immunoSEQ multiplex PCR; TCRdb's copy has only in-frame clones and leaves some out. In the table there are about 150,000 clones, roughly 79% of which are singletons. Sequenced material: PBMCs. These receptor sequences come from a male donor in good health and CMV-seronegative.

This chain joins TRBV11-2 and TRBJ1-1; 10 positions agree with TRBD1. The CDR3 contains 15 residues. CDR1 and CDR2 (germline): SGHAT, FQNNGV. Germline trimming cut 1 base from V and 5 bases from J; bases unmatched to any gene: 4. The CDR3 DNA sequence: TGTGCCAGCAGCTTAGGAGGGACAGGGGTTACTGAAGCTTTCTTT. The encoded protein is CASSLGGTGVTEAFF. Using reference TRBV11-2 and TRBJ1-1 for the parts outside the CDR3, the full variable domain is EAGVAQSPRYKIIEKRQSVAFWCNPISGHATLYWYQQILGQGPKLLIQFQNNGVVDDSQLPKDRFSAERLKGVDSTLKIQPAKLEDSAVYLCASSLGGTGVTEAFFGQGTRLTVV.

The V and J genes are TRBV6-4 and TRBJ1-2; D perhaps matches TRBD1 (6 bases). Germline V lookup: CDR1 MRHNA, CDR2 SNTAGT. The length of the CDR3 is 17 residues. V was cut by 4 bases and J by 2 bases, with 20 bases left in between. CDR3 sequence (DNA): TGTGCCAGCAGTGGACGACAGGACCCGGGTCGAAACTATGGCTACACCTTC. It yields the protein CASSGRQDPGRNYGYTF.

Here the CDR3 DNA reads TGCGCCAGCAGGGAGACAGGGGGCCACTACGAGCAGTACTTC. Its protein product is CASRETGGHYEQYF. The chain carries TRBV5-1 and TRBJ2-7, with 10 bases identical to TRBD1. After removal of 5 bases from V and 3 bases from J, the junction contained 5 bases not matched to a gene. CDR3 length: 14 residues. Germline V lookup: CDR1 SGHRS, CDR2 YFSETQ.